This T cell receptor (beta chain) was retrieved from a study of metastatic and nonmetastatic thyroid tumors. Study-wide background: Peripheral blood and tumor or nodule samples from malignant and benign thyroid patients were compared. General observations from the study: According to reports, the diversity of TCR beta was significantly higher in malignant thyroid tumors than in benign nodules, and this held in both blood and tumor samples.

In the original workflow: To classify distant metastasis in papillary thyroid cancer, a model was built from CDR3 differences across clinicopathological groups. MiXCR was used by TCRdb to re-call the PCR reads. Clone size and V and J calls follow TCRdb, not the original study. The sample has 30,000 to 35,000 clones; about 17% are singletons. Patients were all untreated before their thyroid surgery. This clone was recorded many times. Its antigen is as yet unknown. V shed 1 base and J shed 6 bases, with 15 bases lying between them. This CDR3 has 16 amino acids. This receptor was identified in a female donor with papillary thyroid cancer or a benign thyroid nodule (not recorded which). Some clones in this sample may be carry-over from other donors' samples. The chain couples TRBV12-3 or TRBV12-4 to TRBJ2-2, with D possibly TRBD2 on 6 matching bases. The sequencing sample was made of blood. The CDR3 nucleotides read TGTGCCAGCAGTTTAGGGTCGGGGGTTCGGCCCGGGGAGCTGTTTTTT. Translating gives CASSLGSGVRPGELFF.